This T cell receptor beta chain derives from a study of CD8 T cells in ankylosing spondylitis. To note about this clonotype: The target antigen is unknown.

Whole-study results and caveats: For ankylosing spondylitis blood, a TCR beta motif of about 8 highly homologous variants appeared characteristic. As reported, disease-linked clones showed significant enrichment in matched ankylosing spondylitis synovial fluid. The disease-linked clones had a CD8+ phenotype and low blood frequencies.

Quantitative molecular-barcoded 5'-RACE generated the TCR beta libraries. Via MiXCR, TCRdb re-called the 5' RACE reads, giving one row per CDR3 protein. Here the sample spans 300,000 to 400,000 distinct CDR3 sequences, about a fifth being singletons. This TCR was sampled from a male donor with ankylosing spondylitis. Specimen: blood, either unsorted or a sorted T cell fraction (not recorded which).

The CDR3 spells CSVEGVSRQDTQYF. CDR3 nucleotides: TGCAGCGTTGAAGGGGTGTCGCGCCAGGATACGCAGTATTTT. This rearrangement joins TRBV29-1 to TRBJ2-3; D remains ambiguous. Germline CDR1 and CDR2: SQVTM and ANQGSEA. Trimming removed 1 base from V and 6 bases from J, with 14 bases in between. The CDR3 runs to 14 residues.